The 20 T cell receptor beta chains in this list originate from one sample, sequenced in a study of T cell responses to AZD1222 COVID-19 vaccine (dated by TCRdb to the early 2020s). The sample's time point label is to be understood as: baseline before first vaccination. The library was generated by the immunoSEQ multiplex PCR assay. Imported from immuneACCESS, the table was reduced by TCRdb to in-frame sequences with V and J called. These copies leave out some clones; in studies compared against another copy, an unresolved V gene accounts for under half, and the cause of the remainder is not known. The sample table records 68,000 or so clones; about four fifths of these occur just once. The leading ten clones occupy about 12% of the sample. The specimen was peripheral blood, collected on day 0 of AZD1222 vaccination. The origin of the receptors is an adult in good health.

V usage is TRBV19 and J usage is TRBJ1-3; no definite D call. The germline gives CDR1 LNHDA, CDR2 SQIVND (reference sequence). CDR3 size: 14 residues. The ends were cut back, 3 bases at V and 0 bases at J, with 6 bases in the middle. Here the CDR3 reads CASSITDSGNTIYF. For the CDR3, the DNA is TGTGCCAGTAGTATTACCGACTCTGGAAACACCATATATTTT.

The CDR3 DNA reads as TGTGCCAGCAGCTTAGCCCCCCGGGGGACAGGGGGGTCACCCCTCCACTTT. As protein: CASSLAPRGTGGSPLHF. The chain is built from TRBV7-8 and TRBJ1-6; TRBD1 agrees at 11 bases. V gave up 0 bases and J gave up 10 bases; unmatched junction bases: 8. CDR1 and CDR2 (germline): SGHVS, FQNEAQ. There are 17 residues in the CDR3.

The V and J genes are TRBV5-4 and TRBJ2-1; TRBD2 might be the D (6 bases). V was cut by 5 bases and J by 0 bases, with 12 bases left in between. CDR3 size: 15 residues. From germline, CDR1 is SGHNT and CDR2 YYREEE (reference sequence). The CDR3 reads CASSYGTASYNEQFF. The CDR3 DNA reads as TGTGCCAGCAGTTACGGGACTGCCTCCTACAATGAGCAGTTCTTC.

The V and J genes are TRBV2 and TRBJ1-2; D is uncertain. This CDR3 comprises 11 residues. The germline CDR1 and CDR2 sequences are SNHLY and FYNNEI. Trimming removed 7 bases from V and 3 bases from J, with 6 bases in between. The CDR3 DNA sequence: TGTGCCAGCATGGTCGACTATGGCTACACCTTC. Its translation is CASMVDYGYTF.

This sequence joins TRBV10-3 and TRBJ1-6; D is unclear. Germline V gene sequence: CDR1 ENHRY, CDR2 SYGVKD. V was clipped by 5 bases and J by 1 base, with 3 bases between them. The CDR3 extends over 13 amino acids. CDR3 nucleotides: TGTGCCATCAGTTCTTCCTATAATTCACCCCTCCACTTT. The encoded protein is CAISSSYNSPLHF.

This sequence joins TRBV6-5 and TRBJ1-4; D gene uncertain. The CDR3 loop spans 14 amino acids. Germline loops: CDR1 MNHEY, CDR2 SVGAGI. Trimming removed 6 bases from V and 5 bases from J, with 13 bases in between. CDR3 sequence reads: CASSGLSRNEKLFF. As DNA, the CDR3 is TGTGCCAGCAGCGGACTATCCAGGAATGAAAAACTGTTTTTT.

The V gene is TRBV19, the J gene TRBJ1-4, with TRBD1 as a possible D gene (6 bases). CDR1 and CDR2 (germline): LNHDA, SQIVND (reference sequence). V was cut by 3 bases and J by 8 bases, with 16 bases left in between. There are 15 residues in the CDR3. CDR3 nucleotide sequence: TGTGCCAGTAGTATTGGCGGGGGCGTCAGCGAAAAACTGTTTTTT. It encodes CASSIGGGVSEKLFF.

CDR3 sequence (DNA): TGCGCCAGCAGCCAAGAGCTTTCGGTATATCAGCCCCAGCATTTT. Amino acids: CASSQELSVYQPQHF. This chain joins TRBV4-1 and TRBJ1-5; no clear D. V lost 0 bases, J lost 5 bases, and 11 bases lay in between. This CDR3 contains 15 residues. Germline CDR1 MGHRA, CDR2 YSYEKL.

The chain employs TRBV2 and TRBJ1-6; D remains unclear. This CDR3 has 15 residues. The germline CDR1 and CDR2 sequences are SNHLY and FYNNEI. V was shortened by 2 bases and J by 7 bases, with 12 bases between the two germline ends. CDR3: CASSEQGKKNSPLHF. The CDR3 nucleotides read TGTGCCAGCAGTGAACAAGGCAAAAAGAATTCACCCCTCCACTTT.

This rearrangement joins TRBV5-1 to TRBJ2-3; D is possibly TRBD1 or TRBD2 (7 bases each). The CDR3 sequence is 15 residues long. Trimming removed 0 bases from V and 5 bases from J, with 13 bases in between. Germline values: CDR1 SGHRS, CDR2 YFSETQ. CDR3 region: CASSLDSRGGDTQYF. Written as DNA, the CDR3 is TGCGCCAGCAGCTTGGATTCCAGGGGGGGAGATACGCAGTATTTT.

This clone has a handful of counts. The chain couples TRBV5-4 to TRBJ2-3, with TRBD2 identical over 8 bases. Germline V lookup: CDR1 SGHNT, CDR2 YYREEE (reference sequence). V lost 2 bases to trimming and J lost 6 bases; unmatched junction nucleotides: 8. CDR3 length: 15 amino acids. This CDR3 is CASSLSGGASDTQYF. CDR3 nucleotides: TGTGCCAGCAGCTTAAGCGGGGGCGCTTCGGATACGCAGTATTTT. The whole variable domain, remainder taken from reference TRBV5-4 and TRBJ2-3, is ETGVTQSPTHLIKTRGQQVTLRCSSQSGHNTVSWYQQALGQGPQFIFQYYREEENGRGNFPPRFSGLQFPNYSSELNVNALELDDSALYLCASSLSGGASDTQYFGPGTRLTVL.

V gene TRBV5-4 combines with J gene TRBJ1-5; D is unresolved. Trimming cost V 1 base and J 0 bases, with 5 bases left between them. The CDR3 covers 14 residues. Germline values: CDR1 SGHNT, CDR2 YYREEE (reference sequence). CDR3: CASSLQYSNQPQHF. CDR3 nucleotides: TGTGCCAGCAGCTTGCAATATAGCAATCAGCCCCAGCATTTT.

This CDR3 reads CASSLNRGGENTIYF. The CDR3 DNA sequence: TGTGCCAGCAGTTTAAACAGGGGAGGAGAAAACACCATATATTTT. The rearrangement joins TRBV6-5 to TRBJ1-3; 7 bases are shared with TRBD1. The CDR3 totals 15 residues. The germline V gene encodes CDR1 MNHEY and CDR2 SVGAGI. Trimming at V came to 4 bases and at J to 6 bases, leaving 9 bases not matched to a gene.

Only a few counts were recorded for this clone. V is TRBV16 and J is TRBJ2-1, with 7 positions matching TRBD1. V shed 0 bases, J shed 10 bases, and the junction held 15 bases outside the gene matches. Germline lookup yields CDR1 KGHSY and CDR2 FQNENV. The CDR3 contains 17 residues. Here the CDR3 DNA reads TGTGCCAGCAGCCAATCTAGTTCGTTGGTCAGGGGGAGCGAGCAGTTCTTC. Its translation is CASSQSSSLVRGSEQFF.

This rearrangement joins TRBV6-5 to TRBJ2-3; D ambiguous. The CDR3 is made up of 15 amino acids. In germline, CDR1 is MNHEY, CDR2 SVGAGI. With 6 bases removed from V and 0 bases from J, the gap between germline ends came to 13 bases. CDR3 bases: TGTGCCAGCAGGTCTGAGAAACTAAGCACAGATACGCAGTATTTT. As protein: CASRSEKLSTDTQYF.

The chain employs TRBV19 and TRBJ1-4, with no clear D. Germline-derived CDR1 and CDR2 are LNHDA and SQIVND (reference sequence). The CDR3 runs to 12 residues. With 6 bases removed from V and 1 base from J, the gap between germline ends came to 3 bases. CDR3 DNA sequence: TGTGCCAGTAGAGGAACTAATGAAAAACTGTTTTTT. Its translation: CASRGTNEKLFF.

The chain carries TRBV5-5 and TRBJ2-3, with D perhaps matching TRBD2 (7 bases). CDR3 length: 15 residues. The V and J ends lost 2 bases and 5 bases respectively, with 15 bases between them. The germline V gene has CDR1 SGHKS and CDR2 YYEKEE (reference sequence). In DNA form, the CDR3 reads TGTGCCAGCAGCTTAGGGGGGGCCGTTAGAGATACGCAGTATTTT. This codes for CASSLGGAVRDTQYF.

V usage is TRBV21-1 and J usage is TRBJ1-5. TRBV21-1 is reported as a pseudogene. The length of the CDR3 is 16 residues. The CDR3 region has the DNA TGTGCCAGCAGCAAAGCGCTTTATTCATCGGGCCAGCCCCAGCATTTT. Translated: CASSKALYSSGQPQHF.

This sequence joins TRBV5-1 and TRBJ1-3; a weak D match, TRBD1 (5 bases). This CDR3 comprises 17 residues. The germline V gene has CDR1 SGHRS and CDR2 YFSETQ. V lost 4 bases and J 4 bases, leaving 21 bases between the germline ends. The chain's CDR3 is CASSELFLGQVGNTIYF. The CDR3 coding sequence is TGCGCCAGCAGCGAACTCTTCTTAGGACAAGTAGGAAACACCATATATTTT.

In its sample, this clone was seen a few times. The chain has TRBV4-1 and TRBJ1-6, with TRBD1 matching 9 bases. The junction had 13 bases not matched to a gene; V was cut back by 0 bases and J by 7 bases. The CDR3 consists of 19 residues. Germline V gene sequence: CDR1 MGHRA, CDR2 YSYEKL. CDR3 nucleotides: TGCGCCAGCAGCCAAGAATGGCGCCCGGACAGGGGAGGGAATTCACCCCTCCACTTT. Translated: CASSQEWRPDRGGNSPLHF.